Shown below are 25 T cell receptor beta chains from a single sample sequenced in a study of immune heterogeneity within non-small cell lung tumors. Template was bulk tumor genomic DNA, roughly 580 ng per sample. Far-apart biopsies, several per primary tumor, were taken during surgery. Undergoing curative surgery were patients whose non-small cell lung cancer was untreated and newly diagnosed. A first 10-cycle multiplex round used 32 V-gene and 13 J-gene primers on TCR beta CDR3. TCRdb passed the multiplex PCR reads through MiXCR, listing each CDR3 protein once. The data show about 10,000 distinct CDR3 sequences, with around a quarter seen just once and roughly a quarter held by the top ten. The specimen sequenced was lung tumor tissue. These TCRs come from a woman between 50 and 59 years old with non-small cell lung cancer.

This clonotype was seen ten or more times. The rearrangement joins TRBV6-1 to TRBJ1-5, with 9 bases aligning to TRBD1. The germline CDR1 and CDR2 sequences are MNHNS and SASEGT. V lost 8 bases, J lost 5 bases, and 4 bases stayed unmatched. The CDR3 is 13 residues long. The chain's CDR3 is CASGDRVYQPQHF. CDR3 DNA sequence: TGTGCCAGCGGGGACAGGGTGTATCAGCCCCAGCATTTT.

This clonotype was observed a single time. The chain is built from TRBV19 and TRBJ2-7, with unresolved D. This CDR3 comprises 13 residues. Germline V gives CDR1 LNHDA, CDR2 SQIVND (reference sequence). V was shortened by 7 bases and J by 4 bases, with 14 bases between the two germline ends. CDR3 amino acids: CASTDGHKYEQYF. CDR3 sequence (DNA): TGTGCCAGTACCGACGGCCACAAATACGAGCAGTACTTC.

This clonotype was counted a few times. The chain uses TRBV11-3 and TRBJ2-1, with 7 bases identical to TRBD2. Trimming took 5 bases from V and 5 from J; bases not matched to a gene: 3. The CDR3 extends over 13 amino acids. Germline V lookup: CDR1 SGHNT, CDR2 YENEEA. CDR3 in DNA: TGTGCCAGCAGCCCCCGGGGGGACAATGAGCAGTTCTTC. Encoded protein: CASSPRGDNEQFF.

The chain couples TRBV28 to TRBJ2-2, with TRBD1 identical over 9 bases. Germline trimming cut 2 bases from V and 6 bases from J; bases unmatched to any gene: 7. The CDR3 is 16 residues long. Germline loops: CDR1 MDHEN, CDR2 SYDVKM. The CDR3 sequence is CASSLRGTGFSGELFF. In DNA form, the CDR3 reads TGTGCCAGCAGTTTACGAGGGACAGGGTTTTCCGGGGAGCTGTTTTTT.

Concerning this clonotype itself: Just one base apart from a much larger clone, this may be a read error. The CDR3 reads CASSSTGGGGREQYF. The CDR3, as DNA: TGTGCCAGCAGTTCTACCGGGGGGGGTGGACGCGAGCAGTACTTC. This sequence joins TRBV28 and TRBJ2-7; 8 bases are a match to TRBD2. V shed 4 bases and J 6 bases; nucleotides not matched to a gene: 11. There are 15 residues in the CDR3. The germline CDR1 and CDR2 sequences are MDHEN and SYDVKM.

The gene calls are TRBV10-3 and TRBJ2-1; the D gene is possibly TRBD2 (5 bases). The CDR3 extends over 13 amino acids. V lost 0 bases and J lost 9, with 9 bases in between. The germline CDR1 and CDR2 sequences are ENHRY and SYGVKD. The CDR3 DNA is TGTGCCATCAGTGAGTCGACTCGGGGTGAGCAGTTCTTC. It yields the protein CAISESTRGEQFF.

This clonotype was seen at least ten times. This chain joins TRBV30 and TRBJ1-5; possibly TRBD1 for D (6 bases). The CDR3 sequence is 16 residues long. V lost 3 bases and J lost 1, with 16 bases in between. Per germline, CDR1 GTSNPN and CDR2 SVGIG (reference sequence). In DNA, the CDR3 is TGTGCCTGGAGCCTAAAGTCGGGGGCCAGCAATCAGCCCCAGCATTTT. Protein sequence: CAWSLKSGASNQPQHF.

This clonotype ranks as medium-sized. The chain employs TRBV7-2 and TRBJ2-7; no reliable D call. CDR3 length: 14 residues. Germline loops: CDR1 SGHTA, CDR2 FQGNSA. The ends were cut back, 1 base at V and 2 bases at J, with 9 bases in the middle. This CDR3 is CASSLDLLTYEQYF. CDR3 nucleotides: TGTGCCAGCAGCTTAGACTTACTCACCTACGAGCAGTACTTC.

A note on this clonotype: This may be a read error: a much more frequent sequence differs by one nucleotide. V and J are TRBV6-1 and TRBJ1-1, with D possibly being TRBD1 (5 bases). This CDR3 is 14 amino acids long. Germline V CDR1 and CDR2: MNHNS, SASEGT. Deletions cut 6 bases from V and 0 bases from J, with 11 bases between. CDR3 DNA: TGTGCCAGCAGAAAGGGGCGATTGAACACTGAAGCTTTCTTT. As protein: CASRKGRLNTEAFF.

The chain recombines TRBV29-1 with TRBJ1-1; tentatively, D is TRBD1 (6 bases). V was shortened by 8 bases and J by 4 bases, with 11 bases between the two germline ends. In germline, CDR1 is SQVTM, CDR2 ANQGSEA. The CDR3 loop spans 11 amino acids. The CDR3 coding sequence is TGCAGCTTTGGGGGCAGCACTGAAGCTTTCTTT. It specifies CSFGGSTEAFF.

This clonotype was seen ten or more times. The rearrangement uses TRBV6-1 and TRBJ1-1; 8 bases are a match to TRBD1. With V trimmed by 6 bases and J by 8 bases, 2 bases remained unmatched. Germline assignment: CDR1 MNHNS and CDR2 SASEGT. The CDR3 has 11 residues. The CDR3 is CASRGTGEAFF. The CDR3 DNA reads as TGTGCCAGCAGGGGGACAGGAGAAGCTTTCTTT.

This clonotype was counted ten times or more. The chain is built from TRBV29-1 and TRBJ2-1; the match to TRBD1 covers 7 bases. The CDR3 runs to 17 residues. Germline CDR1 and CDR2: SQVTM and ANQGSEA. Unmatched junction bases numbered 9, after V lost 1 base and J lost 0 bases. For the CDR3, the DNA is TGCAGCGTTGAAGGGGTAGGGGGCTTGAGCTCCTACAATGAGCAGTTCTTC. It translates to CSVEGVGGLSSYNEQFF.

The chain recombines TRBV11-2 with TRBJ2-7; 9 bases align to TRBD2. Germline CDR1 and CDR2: SGHAT and FQNNGV. V shed 1 base and J 4 bases; nucleotides not matched to a gene: 14. The CDR3 is 18 amino acids. The CDR3 DNA is TGTGCCAGCAGCTTAGGCGGATATGGGCGGGAGGGCCAGTACGAGCAGTACTTC. Amino acid sequence: CASSLGGYGREGQYEQYF.

In its sample, this clonotype is medium-sized. The rearrangement uses TRBV24-1 and TRBJ2-1, with 13 bases that match TRBD2. This CDR3 is 19 amino acids long. The trim removed 3 bases at V and 6 bases at J, leaving 13 bases unmatched. Germline CDR1 is KGHDR and CDR2 is SFDVKD. The CDR3 coding sequence is TGTGCCACCAGTGATGCCCGGACGGGACTAGCGGGAACTCTCAATGAGCAGTTCTTC. Its protein is CATSDARTGLAGTLNEQFF.

This clonotype has a count of ten or more. The chain uses TRBV27 and TRBJ1-2, with D possibly being TRBD1 (5 bases). CDR1 is MNHEY and CDR2 is SMNVEV in the germline V gene (reference sequence). The CDR3 length is 13 residues. V lost 2 bases, J lost 13 bases, and 17 bases lay in between. The CDR3 nucleotides are TGTGCCAGCAGTTTAACGGGGCTTACTATCCTCACCTTC. This encodes CASSLTGLTILTF.

In this sample, this clonotype is medium-sized. The chain carries TRBV9 and TRBJ2-1; TRBD2 matches at 10 bases. Looked up from germline, CDR1 is SGDLS and CDR2 is YYNGEE. V was clipped by 0 bases and J by 4 bases; unmatched bases: 7. The CDR3 is 17 residues long. CDR3 residues: CASSVATGTSVYNEQFF. In nucleotides, the CDR3 is TGTGCCAGCAGCGTAGCTACGGGGACTAGCGTATACAATGAGCAGTTCTTC.

Comment on this clonotype: A much larger clonotype is one base distant, so this may be a read error. CDR3 in DNA: TGTGCCAGCAGTTTCTCCACCTCTGGAAACACCATATATTTT. Protein product: CASSFSTSGNTIYF. The chain is built from TRBV28 and TRBJ1-3; D is uncertain. CDR3 length: 14 amino acids. Per the germline V gene, CDR1 is MDHEN and CDR2 is SYDVKM. The germline V and J ends were trimmed by 3 bases and 0 bases, with 6 bases remaining between them.

This clonotype was recorded only once. Germline is not matched at one junction end, which may reflect a read error. The genes are TRBV4-1 and TRBJ2-1; no firm D call. Per the germline V gene, CDR1 is MGHRA and CDR2 is YSYEKL. The CDR3 contains 14 residues. In nucleotides, the CDR3 is TGCGCAAGCAGCCAGCCACCGACTTACAATGAGCAGTTCTTC. This codes for CASSQPPTYNEQFF.

By sample fraction, this clonotype is medium-sized. The rearrangement joins TRBV18 to TRBJ2-7; D unresolved. Trimming stripped 6 bases from V and 0 bases from J, with 6 bases between. This CDR3 is built from 12 residues. Germline V gene sequence: CDR1 KGHSH, CDR2 LQKENI. The CDR3 spells CASSPGSYEQYF. The CDR3 region has the DNA TGTGCCAGCTCCCCCGGCTCCTACGAGCAGTACTTC.

In its sample, this clonotype was seen many times. The chain uses TRBV6-1 and TRBJ2-7, with D uncertain. The CDR3 has 14 amino acids. V was shortened by 4 bases and J by 1 base, with 11 bases between the two germline ends. Per the germline V gene, CDR1 is MNHNS and CDR2 is SASEGT. The CDR3 nucleotides read TGTGCCAGCAGTGTGGTACGAAAGTCCTACGAGCAGTACTTC. This sequence encodes CASSVVRKSYEQYF.

This clonotype was counted ten times or more. This chain links TRBV14 with TRBJ2-7; D unclear. Trimming removed 0 bases from V and 5 bases from J, with 11 bases in between. Germline V gene lookup returns CDR1 SGHDN and CDR2 FVKESK. The CDR3 contains 14 residues. The CDR3 DNA follows: TGTGCCAGCAGCCAAGATCTAGGAATCAACGAGCAGTACTTC. It translates to CASSQDLGINEQYF. The entire variable domain, with the rest obtained from reference TRBV14 and TRBJ2-7, is as follows: EAGVTQFPSHSVIEKGQTVTLRCDPISGHDNLYWYRRVMGKEIKFLLHFVKESKQDESGMPNNRFLAERTGGTYSTLKVQPAELEDSGVYFCASSQDLGINEQYFGPGTRLTVT.

This clonotype was counted many times. This chain uses TRBV12-3 or TRBV12-4 with TRBJ1-6; D possibly corresponds to TRBD1 (5 bases). V dropped 10 bases and J dropped 7 bases, with 20 bases sitting between them. The CDR3 length is 15 residues. The CDR3 DNA is TGTGCCAACACCTCCCAGGGTAAGGTGAATTCACCCCTCCACTTT. Its protein is CANTSQGKVNSPLHF.

This clonotype was recorded a few times. Germline is not matched at one junction end, which may reflect a read error. The chain uses TRBV20-1 and TRBJ1-4, with a weak D call TRBD1 (5 bases). The CDR3 sequence is 14 residues long. CDR1 and CDR2 (germline): DFQATT, SNEGSKA (reference sequence). CDR3 nucleotides: TGCAGTGTTAGAGTAGGGGCGTGTAATGAAAAACTGTTTTTT. As protein: CSVRVGACNEKLFF.

The sample holds a few counts of this clonotype. This may be a read error, as it is one base from a much larger clone. This chain uses TRBV28 with TRBJ2-1, with a weak D call TRBD1 (5 bases). The CDR3 is 16 amino acids. Germline loops: CDR1 MDHEN, CDR2 SYDVKM. The CDR3 bases are TGTGTCAGCAGTTCGCCCCCAGGGCGAGGCTGGGATGAGCAGTTCTTC. This gives the protein CVSSSPPGRGWDEQFF.

This clonotype was recorded at least ten times. V usage is TRBV2 and J usage is TRBJ1-6; D is ambiguous. CDR1 is SNHLY and CDR2 is FYNNEI in the germline V gene. This CDR3 is 13 amino acids long. V was trimmed by 3 bases and J by 7 bases, leaving 7 bases between them. The CDR3 nucleotides are TGTGCCAGCAGTGAGGGGAGGAATTCACCCCTCCACTTT. Amino acid sequence: CASSEGRNSPLHF. The complete variable domain, with remaining parts taken from reference TRBV2 and TRBJ1-6, reads EPEVTQTPSHQVTQMGQEVILRCVPISNHLYFYWYRQILGQKVEFLVSFYNNEISEKSEIFDDQFSVERPDGSNFTLKIRSTKLEDSAMYFCASSEGRNSPLHFGNGTRLTVT.